The 24 T cell receptor beta chains given below trace back to one sample, sequenced in a study of shared clonotypes between healthy human individuals. Repertoires were generated with immunoSEQ multiplex PCR, while TCRdb's copy carries only in-frame clones and drops some. The data contain 2 million to 3 million clones, 90% to 95% of them seen just once; the ten biggest clones take up roughly 0.36%. The sequencing input was naive CD4+ T cells from PBMCs. Subset denoted: CD45RA+ positively selected. These receptors were taken from a man between 18 and 35 years old in good health. Some clones in this sample may be carry-over from other donors' samples.

This sequence joins TRBV4-1 and TRBJ2-3, with D perhaps given as TRBD1 or TRBD2 (6 bases each). The CDR3 extends over 20 amino acids. Trimming took off 0 bases at V and 0 bases at J, with 22 bases between the two ends. Per the germline V gene, CDR1 is MGHRA and CDR2 is YSYEKL. The CDR3 here is CASSQDRGERRRGSTDTQYF. As DNA, the CDR3 is TGCGCCAGCAGCCAAGATCGGGGCGAACGTCGGAGGGGGAGCACAGATACGCAGTATTTT.

This clone was counted once. The chain combines TRBV5-1 with TRBJ2-7, with TRBD1 matching over 7 bases. From germline, CDR1 is SGHRS and CDR2 YFSETQ. The CDR3 spans 13 residues. The V gene end was trimmed by 4 bases and the J gene end by 7 bases; junction bases not matched to a gene: 8. In nucleotides, the CDR3 is TGCGCCAGCAGCGGAACAGGGGTGAGTGAGCAGTACTTC. It specifies CASSGTGVSEQYF.

The rearrangement links TRBV10-3 to TRBJ2-1, with TRBD2 matching over 7 bases. J lost 3 bases, V lost 10 bases, and 6 bases had no gene match. Germline V gene data show CDR1 as ENHRY and CDR2 as SYGVKD. The CDR3 length is 13 residues. In DNA, the CDR3 is TGTGCCACCTCTAGCGGAGACTACAATGAGCAGTTCTTC. It is translated as CATSSGDYNEQFF.

This chain connects TRBV2 to TRBJ2-2, with D tentatively TRBD1 or TRBD2 (5 bases each). This CDR3 is 16 amino acids long. The V end was cut by 8 bases, the J end by 1 base, with 17 bases between. CDR1 and CDR2 from the germline V gene are SNHLY and FYNNEI. DNA of the CDR3: TGTGCCAGCCTGGGACGGCAGGGTCAGAACACCGGGGAGCTGTTTTTT. Translation gives CASLGRQGQNTGELFF.

DNA of the CDR3: TGCGCCAGCAGCTTGGCGCCTAGCGGGAACACCGGGGAGCTGTTTTTT. Its translation: CASSLAPSGNTGELFF. The chain couples TRBV5-1 to TRBJ2-2, with 7 nucleotides matching TRBD2. The CDR3 length is 16 residues. V lost 0 bases to trimming and J lost 1 base; unmatched junction nucleotides: 3. CDR1 is SGHRS and CDR2 is YFSETQ in the germline V gene.

The chain carries TRBV4-2 and TRBJ1-5; perhaps TRBD1 as D (5 bases). This CDR3 region has 16 residues. Germline V gives CDR1 LGHNA, CDR2 YNFKEQ. V lost 3 bases to trimming and J lost 1 base, with 13 bases between them. Written as DNA, the CDR3 is TGTGCCAGCAGCCAGCACCCGGACACCAGCAATCAGCCCCAGCATTTT. Its protein product is CASSQHPDTSNQPQHF.

With respect to this clone: The junction differs from germline at one of its ends, possibly a read error. Within the sample, other DNA sequences also encode this same CDR3. The CDR3 DNA follows: TGTGCCAGCAGTTTGGACACAGATACGCAGTATTTT. Translated, it gives CASSLDTDTQYF. The rearrangement uses TRBV5-4 and TRBJ2-3; unclear D gene. Germline CDR1 reads SGHNT; CDR2 reads YYREEE (reference sequence). This CDR3 spans 12 amino acids.

J is TRBJ1-2 and V is TRBV28; D gene uncertain. There are 14 residues in the CDR3. V gave up 5 bases and J gave up 8 bases, with 18 bases separating them. Germline CDR1 and CDR2: MDHEN and SYDVKM. CDR3 nucleotide sequence: TGTGCCAGCAGTCGAGCGGGCCCCACGCCGGGCTACACCTTC. Amino acids: CASSRAGPTPGYTF.

This clone was counted a single time. V and J are TRBV7-3 and TRBJ2-2; 7 bases match TRBD1. After removal of 5 bases from V and 0 bases from J, the junction contained 6 bases not matched to a gene. The CDR3 sequence is 16 residues long. Germline lookup yields CDR1 SGHTA and CDR2 FQGTGA. Here the CDR3 reads CASSPTGQSNTGELFF. The DNA of the CDR3 is TGTGCCAGCAGCCCCACGGGACAGTCGAACACCGGGGAGCTGTTTTTT. The full variable domain, in which reference TRBV7-3 and TRBJ2-2 provide the parts outside the CDR3, is GAGVSQTPSNKVTEKGKYVELRCDPISGHTALYWYRQSLGQGPEFLIYFQGTGAADDSGLPNDRFFAVRPEGSVSTLKIQRTERGDSAVYLCASSPTGQSNTGELFFGEGSRLTVL.

The V and J genes are TRBV30 and TRBJ2-2, with 8 bases lining up with TRBD1. Germline V gene lookup returns CDR1 GTSNPN and CDR2 SVGIG (reference sequence). V dropped 7 bases and J dropped 9; count of bases not matched to a gene: 10. This CDR3 is built from 13 residues. The CDR3 loop reads CASDRVGRRELFF. DNA for the CDR3: TGTGCCTCGGACAGGGTGGGCCGTAGGGAGCTGTTTTTT.

This clone was seen a handful of times. Other DNA sequences in this specimen translate into the identical CDR3. The chain recombines TRBV29-1 with TRBJ1-1; D remains unclear. Trimming removed 5 bases from V and 0 bases from J, with 4 bases in between. The CDR3 length is 11 residues. Germline loops: CDR1 SQVTM, CDR2 ANQGSEA. The CDR3 DNA reads as TGCAGCGTTACGGTGAACACTGAAGCTTTCTTT. Its translation: CSVTVNTEAFF.

The chain has TRBV19 and TRBJ2-3, with no clear D. V lost 6 bases to trimming and J lost 1 base, with 5 bases between them. CDR3 size: 12 residues. CDR1 is LNHDA and CDR2 is SQIVND in the germline V gene (reference sequence). The DNA of the CDR3 is TGTGCCAGTAGGGCGGGCACAGATACGCAGTATTTT. Its translation: CASRAGTDTQYF.

The rearrangement joins TRBV19 to TRBJ2-1; D not certain. From germline, CDR1 is LNHDA and CDR2 SQIVND (reference sequence). The CDR3 covers 12 residues. Trimming took 0 bases from V and 14 from J, leaving 11 bases between them. The CDR3 reads CASSIDVTPKFF. CDR3 sequence (DNA): TGTGCCAGTAGTATAGACGTTACCCCCAAGTTCTTC.

On this clone itself: Other DNA sequences in the sample encode the same CDR3. V is TRBV5-1 and J is TRBJ2-5, with a possible D match to TRBD2 (6 bases). CDR3 length equals 16 residues. The germline CDR1 and CDR2 sequences are SGHRS and YFSETQ. Trimming left V 0 bases short and J 5 bases short, with 17 bases between. For the CDR3, the DNA is TGCGCCAGCAGCTTGGCCCCTTGGGCAGGGAGGGAGACCCAGTACTTC. It specifies CASSLAPWAGRETQYF.

The V and J genes are TRBV29-1 and TRBJ2-7; a weak D match, TRBD1 (6 bases). The CDR3 extends over 14 amino acids. V lost 8 bases and J lost 5, with 22 bases in between. CDR1 and CDR2 from the germline V gene are SQVTM and ANQGSEA. Written as DNA, the CDR3 is TGCAGCACCCCAGAATTCCAGGGGCGGGACGAGCAGTACTTC. Its translation is CSTPEFQGRDEQYF.

The chain combines TRBV5-1 with TRBJ1-1, with D possibly TRBD1 on 5 matching bases. The V end was cut by 4 bases, the J end by 0 bases, with 13 bases between. The germline gives CDR1 SGHRS, CDR2 YFSETQ. This CDR3 region has 15 residues. CDR3: CASSPDRIMNTEAFF. DNA of the CDR3: TGCGCCAGCAGCCCCGACAGAATCATGAACACTGAAGCTTTCTTT.

The chain is built from TRBV7-8 and TRBJ2-1; a possible D gene is TRBD2 (6 bases). The CDR3 covers 16 residues. Trimming cost V 2 bases and J 4 bases, with 15 bases left between them. Germline values: CDR1 SGHVS, CDR2 FQNEAQ. As DNA, the CDR3 is TGTGCCAGCAGCTTAAGGCGGGACGCCAGTTACAATGAGCAGTTCTTC. It is translated as CASSLRRDASYNEQFF.

This clone was picked up one time. The chain links TRBV9 to TRBJ1-2; 8 nucleotides agree with TRBD1. The V segment lost 1 base and the J segment 8 bases; nucleotides outside the gene matches: 1. Germline values: CDR1 SGDLS, CDR2 YYNGEE. CDR3 size: 12 residues. The CDR3 nucleotides are TGTGCCAGCAGCGTACAGGGGGCCGGCTACACCTTC. Its translation: CASSVQGAGYTF.

This clone appeared a few times. The chain recombines TRBV11-2 with TRBJ1-5; a weak D match, TRBD1 (6 bases). This CDR3 is 13 amino acids long. Trimming shortened V by 4 bases and J by 5 bases, and 9 bases separated the two germline ends. Germline V CDR1 and CDR2: SGHAT, FQNNGV. CDR3 sequence: CASSSGVHQPQHF. The CDR3 DNA is TGTGCCAGCAGCTCAGGGGTCCATCAGCCCCAGCATTTT.

The genes are TRBV11-2 and TRBJ2-2; 8 bases align to TRBD1. Per germline, CDR1 SGHAT and CDR2 FQNNGV. The V segment lost 3 bases and the J segment 6 bases; nucleotides outside the gene matches: 18. This CDR3 spans 19 amino acids. Here the CDR3 reads CASSFAPRLQDRVSGELFF. The CDR3 bases are TGTGCCAGCAGCTTCGCCCCAAGACTCCAGGACAGGGTTTCCGGGGAGCTGTTTTTT.

The V call is TRBV6-6, the J call TRBJ2-7; the D gene is possibly TRBD1 (6 bases). The germline CDR1 and CDR2 sequences are MNHNY and SVGAGI (reference sequence). V was pared by 2 bases and J by 0 bases, with 14 bases between. There are 16 residues in the CDR3. The CDR3 here is CASSYGQPGSSYEQYF. The DNA of the CDR3 is TGTGCCAGCAGTTACGGACAGCCGGGGAGCTCCTACGAGCAGTACTTC.

V is TRBV7-5 and J is TRBJ1-2; the table's TRBD1 call for D was not verified on the DNA. TRBV7-5 is a documented pseudogene. The length of the CDR3 is 16 residues. The CDR3 loop reads CARSTRDRGSTHGYTF. CDR3 DNA: TGTGCCAGAAGCACCCGGGACAGGGGGTCGACCCATGGCTACACCTTC.

The V call is TRBV19, the J call TRBJ1-3; D remains unclear. The CDR3 sequence is 16 residues long. CDR1 LNHDA and CDR2 SQIVND come from the germline V gene (reference sequence). V was pared by 3 bases and J by 0 bases, with 12 bases between. CDR3 coding DNA: TGTGCCAGTAGTATTCGTGTCCCGGACTCTGGAAACACCATATATTTT. Protein sequence: CASSIRVPDSGNTIYF.

The V gene is TRBV4-2, the J gene TRBJ2-3; 8 nucleotides match TRBD1. The CDR3 extends over 15 amino acids. Germline V gene lookup returns CDR1 LGHNA and CDR2 YNFKEQ. V dropped 3 bases and J dropped 3; count of bases not matched to a gene: 5. The CDR3 DNA follows: TGTGCCAGCAGCCAGGTCAGGGGGCCGACAGATACGCAGTATTTT. This sequence encodes CASSQVRGPTDTQYF.